This T cell receptor beta chain was captured by sequencing in a study of blood T cell repertoires in COVID-19. Clones were sequenced by immunoSEQ multiplex PCR, and TCRdb holds only the in-frame ones, with some missing. In the table there are under 200,000 clones, about 90% of which are singletons. CDR3 length equals 15 residues. V lost 5 bases and J lost 3; bases outside the gene matches: 7. CDR1 is LGHNA and CDR2 is YNFKEQ in the germline V gene. The chain has TRBV4-2 and TRBJ2-3; 8 positions match TRBD2. The sequence was collected from a woman between 45 and 65 years old who had recovered from COVID-19. The sample comprised PBMCs or T cells enriched from blood (not recorded which). The chain's CDR3 is CASSAAGEATDTQYF. CDR3 nucleotides: TGTGCCAGCAGCGCAGCGGGAGAGGCTACAGATACGCAGTATTTT.